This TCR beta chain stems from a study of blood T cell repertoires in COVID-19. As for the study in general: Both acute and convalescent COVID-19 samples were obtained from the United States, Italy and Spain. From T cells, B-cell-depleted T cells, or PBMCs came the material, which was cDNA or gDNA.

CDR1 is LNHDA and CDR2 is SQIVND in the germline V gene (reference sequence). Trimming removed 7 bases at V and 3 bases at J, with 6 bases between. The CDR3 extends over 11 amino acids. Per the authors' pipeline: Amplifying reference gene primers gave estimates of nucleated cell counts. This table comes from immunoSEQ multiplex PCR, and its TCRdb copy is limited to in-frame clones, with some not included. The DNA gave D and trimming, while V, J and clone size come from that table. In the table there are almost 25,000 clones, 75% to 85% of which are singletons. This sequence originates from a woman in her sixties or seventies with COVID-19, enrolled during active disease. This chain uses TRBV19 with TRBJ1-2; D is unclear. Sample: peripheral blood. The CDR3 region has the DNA TGTGCCAGTAATGGGCACTATGGCTACACCTTC. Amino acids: CASNGHYGYTF.